A selection of T cell receptor beta chains follows, all from one sample in a study of beta chain features in type 1 diabetes. The data were produced by immunoSEQ multiplex PCR, yet TCRdb's version contains in-frame clones alone and is incomplete. The repertoire includes 160,000 or so clones, approximately 9.9% of them detected once, and roughly 2.5% sits in the top ten. The specimen was central memory CD4+ T cells from blood. The receptors here all came from a young woman in good health. The CDR3 runs from the conserved cysteine through the conserved F or W.

CDR3 protein: CASSLGLAGASYQETQYF
J gene: TRBJ2-5
V gene: TRBV5-1

CDR3 protein: CAWSGRTGTEAFF
J gene: TRBJ1-1
V gene: TRBV30

CDR3 protein: CASSAALAGGTDTQYF
J gene: TRBJ2-3
V gene: TRBV5-4

CDR3 protein: CASGPNMNTEAFF
J gene: TRBJ1-1
V gene: TRBV6-5

CDR3 protein: CASSLASSGGLITGELFF
J gene: TRBJ2-2
V gene: TRBV11-3

CDR3 protein: CASSPDPLREKPFF
J gene: TRBJ2-1
V gene: TRBV14

CDR3 protein: CASSKLGGSQPQHF
J gene: TRBJ1-5
V gene: TRBV19

CDR3 protein: CASRQQQGSQETQYF
J gene: TRBJ2-5
V gene: TRBV6-1

CDR3 protein: CASSRSTGNIQYF
J gene: TRBJ2-4
V gene: TRBV7-2

CDR3 protein: CASSLPGQGGNYGYTF
J gene: TRBJ1-2
V gene: TRBV5-6